The 5 T cell receptor beta chains below come from one sample, sequenced in a study of shared clonotypes between healthy human individuals. Sequenced by immunoSEQ multiplex PCR; TCRdb stores in-frame clones only, minus some. This table has approximately 250,000 clones, approximately 65% appearing once. Sequencing was done on a sample of memory CD4+ T cells sorted from blood. Noted subset: CD45RA-negative fraction. These receptor sequences come from a man aged 25 to 45 in good health.

CDR3 DNA sequence: TGTGCCAGCAGACGCGACCGAGGGGGGGGCTACGAGCAGTACTTC. It specifies CASRRDRGGGYEQYF. This rearrangement joins TRBV5-4 to TRBJ2-7; D perhaps matches TRBD2 (7 bases). The V gene's germline CDR1 is SGHNT and CDR2 YYREEE (reference sequence). Deletions cut 5 bases from V and 3 bases from J, with 18 bases between. The CDR3 sequence is 15 residues long.

The CDR3 loop reads CASGTSGMSYEQYF. The CDR3 coding sequence is TGTGCCAGCGGAACTAGCGGGATGTCTTACGAGCAGTACTTC. The chain recombines TRBV27 with TRBJ2-7, with 10 bases identical to TRBD2. CDR3 size: 14 residues. Germline V CDR1 and CDR2: MNHEY, SMNVEV (reference sequence). After removal of 8 bases from V and 4 bases from J, the junction contained 8 bases not matched to a gene.

This clone has just a few counts. J is TRBJ2-7 and V is TRBV2; tentative D call: TRBD2 (5 bases). This CDR3 is built from 13 residues. V was clipped by 6 bases and J by 3 bases, with 12 bases between them. The V gene's germline CDR1 is SNHLY and CDR2 FYNNEI. CDR3 coding DNA: TGTGCCAGCAGGAAGGACTGGGACTACGAGCAGTACTTC. Its translation: CASRKDWDYEQYF.

This clone has just a few counts. This rearrangement joins TRBV18 to TRBJ2-1; TRBD2 agrees at 11 bases. With 6 bases clipped from V and 6 bases from J, the junction kept 10 bases outside the gene matches. CDR1 and CDR2 from the germline V gene are KGHSH and LQKENI. This CDR3 spans 16 amino acids. CDR3 loop: CASSPGMGTSGNEQFF. CDR3 sequence (DNA): TGTGCCAGCTCCCCCGGTATGGGGACTAGCGGCAATGAGCAGTTCTTC.

This chain joins TRBV11-2 and TRBJ1-1, with D possibly TRBD1 on 5 matching bases. This CDR3 region has 14 residues. Trimming stripped 5 bases from V and 0 bases from J, with 10 bases between. Germline CDR1 and CDR2: SGHAT and FQNNGV. CDR3 coding DNA: TGTGCCAGCAGCCAGGACATTCTGAACACTGAAGCTTTCTTT. Its translation: CASSQDILNTEAFF.